This T cell receptor (beta chain) was sequenced for a study of blood T cell repertoires in COVID-19. Background on the study: The origin of the acute and convalescent COVID-19 samples was the United States, Italy and Spain. Sources were T cells, B-cell-depleted T cells, or PBMCs; the material itself was cDNA or gDNA.

In the authors' methods: Reference gene primer amplification gave nucleated cell count estimates. Produced via immunoSEQ multiplex PCR; TCRdb's table is partial and in-frame only. V and J calls and clone size are given by that table; D and trimming were obtained from the DNA. The sample includes around 270,000 clones, about 89% of them seen just once. The germline V gene encodes CDR1 MNHEY and CDR2 SMNVEV (reference sequence). Germline trimming cut 7 bases from V and 9 bases from J; bases unmatched to any gene: 10. The CDR3 totals 13 residues. Sequencing was done on a sample of peripheral blood. The clonotype was recovered from a man aged 35 to 55 who had recovered from COVID-19. V and J are TRBV27 and TRBJ2-7; 9 nucleotides agree with TRBD1. The CDR3 DNA reads TGTGCCAGCACTTCTCAGACAGGGGGTGGGCAGTACTTC. Translation gives CASTSQTGGGQYF.